This TCR beta chain was profiled in a study of beta chain features in type 1 diabetes. Looking at the study overall: Age, gender and cell yields were similar between patients and healthy donors.

Notes on the study in general: Naive, central memory and Treg TCRB repertoires seemed to resemble each other more closely in patients than they did in healthy donors. For cells with high TCR expression, cDNA sequencing could yield over-representation.

The length of the CDR3 is 14 residues. V lost 7 bases to trimming and J lost 7 bases; unmatched junction nucleotides: 12. CDR1 SQVTM and CDR2 ANQGSEA come from the germline V gene. Without exception, sorted populations had purity beyond 95%. This clone was observed many times. Its antigen is unknown. This sample also contains other DNA sequences that code for the same CDR3. The isolated RNA, all of it, was reverse transcribed, so expressed TCRB transcripts were what got sequenced. Sequenced by immunoSEQ multiplex PCR; TCRdb stores in-frame clones only, minus some. The sample lists 200,000 to 300,000 clones; around a quarter were seen once.

This chain links TRBV29-1 with TRBJ2-1; 8 positions match TRBD2. Sequencing was done on a sample of central memory CD4+ T cells from blood. The TCR sequence derives from a man under 40 in good health. The CDR3 nucleotides are TGCAGCGCCCCCCGAGCGGGGGAAAGGAATGAGCAGTTCTTC. Its protein product is CSAPRAGERNEQFF.